The present T cell receptor beta chain was sequenced within a study of T cells in Graves' hyperthyroidism and ophthalmopathy. It was RNA transcripts that yielded the amplified TCR beta CDR3 regions. The study used the HTBI primer set for a first-round RT-PCR of the TCR CDR3. TCRdb analysed the multiplex PCR reads with MiXCR anew, one entry per CDR3 protein. The sample has approximately 700,000 distinct CDR3 sequences, 45% seen once; the top ten hold about 7%. The ends were cut back, 5 bases at V and 3 bases at J, with 7 bases in the middle. From germline, CDR1 is MNHEY and CDR2 SVGAGI. The CDR3 is 12 amino acids. Overall study findings and caveats: Model-based prediction identified ophthalmopathy a median 6.5 months prior to its onset.

A single count supports this clonotype. The antigen remains unidentified. The receptor's source is an adult man with Graves' disease, either hyperthyroidism or ophthalmopathy (not recorded which). J is TRBJ1-1 and V is TRBV6-5; D remains unclear. The sequenced material came from peripheral blood or thyroid tissue (not recorded which). The CDR3 DNA reads TGTGCCAGCAGTGCGAGATACACTGAAGCTTTCTTT. Amino acids: CASSARYTEAFF.